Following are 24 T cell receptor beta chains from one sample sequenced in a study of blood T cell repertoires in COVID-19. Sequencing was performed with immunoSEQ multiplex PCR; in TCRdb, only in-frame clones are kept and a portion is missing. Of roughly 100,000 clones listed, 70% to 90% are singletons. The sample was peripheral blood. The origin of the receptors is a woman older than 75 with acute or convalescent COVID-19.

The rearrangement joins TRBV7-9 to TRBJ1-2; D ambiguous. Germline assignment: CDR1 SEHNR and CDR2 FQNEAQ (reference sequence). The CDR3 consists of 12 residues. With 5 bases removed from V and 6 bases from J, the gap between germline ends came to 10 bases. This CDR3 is CASSRRSDGYTF. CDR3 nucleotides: TGTGCCAGCAGCCGCCGCAGTGATGGCTACACCTTC.

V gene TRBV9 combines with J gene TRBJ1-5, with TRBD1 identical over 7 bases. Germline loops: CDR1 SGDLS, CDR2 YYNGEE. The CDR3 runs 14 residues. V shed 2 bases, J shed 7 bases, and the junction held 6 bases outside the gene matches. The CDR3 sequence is CASSVGTASQPQHF. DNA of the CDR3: TGTGCCAGCAGCGTCGGGACAGCGTCCCAGCCCCAGCATTTT.

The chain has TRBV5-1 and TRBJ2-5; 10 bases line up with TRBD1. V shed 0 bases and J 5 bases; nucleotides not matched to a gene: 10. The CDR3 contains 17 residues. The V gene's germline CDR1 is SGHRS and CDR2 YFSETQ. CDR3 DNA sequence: TGCGCCAGCAGCTTGGGGGGATCCGGGACAGGGGTGGAGACCCAGTACTTC. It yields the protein CASSLGGSGTGVETQYF.

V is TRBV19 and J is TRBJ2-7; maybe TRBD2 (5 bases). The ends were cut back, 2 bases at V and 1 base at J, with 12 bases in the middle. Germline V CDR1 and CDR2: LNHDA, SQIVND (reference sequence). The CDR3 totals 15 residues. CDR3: CASSIRWRGSYEQYF. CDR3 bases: TGTGCCAGTAGTATACGGTGGAGAGGGTCCTACGAGCAGTACTTC. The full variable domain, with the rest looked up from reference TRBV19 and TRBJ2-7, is DGGITQSPKYLFRKEGQNVTLSCEQNLNHDAMYWYRQDPGQGLRLIYYSQIVNDFQKGDIAEGYSVSREKKESFPLTVTSAQKNPTAFYLCASSIRWRGSYEQYFGPGTRLTVT.

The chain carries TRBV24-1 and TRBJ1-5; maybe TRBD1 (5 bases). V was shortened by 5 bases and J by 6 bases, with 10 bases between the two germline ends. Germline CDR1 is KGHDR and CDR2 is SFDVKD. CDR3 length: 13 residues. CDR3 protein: CATSGEGFQPQHF. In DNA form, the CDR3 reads TGTGCCACCAGTGGGGAGGGGTTTCAGCCCCAGCATTTT.

The CDR3 DNA is TGTGCCAGCAGCCTTAACTCCTACGAGCAGTACTTC. This sequence encodes CASSLNSYEQYF. This chain joins TRBV3-1 (or the pseudogene TRBV3-2) and TRBJ2-7, with D unresolved. Trimming left V 4 bases short and J 0 bases short, with 4 bases between. The CDR3 has 12 amino acids. The V gene's germline CDR1 is LGHDT and CDR2 YNNKEL (reference sequence).

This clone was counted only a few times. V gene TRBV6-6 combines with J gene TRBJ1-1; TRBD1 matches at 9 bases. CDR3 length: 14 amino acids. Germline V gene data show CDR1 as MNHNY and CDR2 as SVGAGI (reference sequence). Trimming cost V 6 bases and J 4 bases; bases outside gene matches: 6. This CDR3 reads CASSLQGAGTEAFF. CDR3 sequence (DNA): TGTGCCAGCAGCTTACAGGGGGCCGGCACTGAAGCTTTCTTT.

Here the CDR3 DNA reads TGTGCCAGCTCACCACAGGCAGGGGGATACTCTGGGGCCAACGTCCTGACTTTC. Amino acids: CASSPQAGGYSGANVLTF. The chain has TRBV18 and TRBJ2-6; 7 nucleotides align to TRBD1. Germline values: CDR1 KGHSH, CDR2 LQKENI. V trimming: 1 base; J trimming: 0 bases; junction bases outside the gene matches: 6. There are 18 residues in the CDR3.

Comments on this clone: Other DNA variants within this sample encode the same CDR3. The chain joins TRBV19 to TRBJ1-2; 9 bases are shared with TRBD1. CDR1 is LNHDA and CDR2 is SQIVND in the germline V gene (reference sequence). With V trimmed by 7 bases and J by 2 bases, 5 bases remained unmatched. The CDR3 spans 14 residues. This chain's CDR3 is CASTRDRDNYGYTF. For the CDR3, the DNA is TGTGCCAGTACCAGGGACAGGGACAACTATGGCTACACCTTC.

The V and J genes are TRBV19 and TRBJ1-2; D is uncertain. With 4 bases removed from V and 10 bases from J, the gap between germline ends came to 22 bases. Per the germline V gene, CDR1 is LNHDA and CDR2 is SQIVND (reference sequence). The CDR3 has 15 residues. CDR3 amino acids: CASSTAISLRSYYTF. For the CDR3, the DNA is TGTGCCAGTAGTACCGCCATCTCCCTTCGGTCTTACTACACCTTC.

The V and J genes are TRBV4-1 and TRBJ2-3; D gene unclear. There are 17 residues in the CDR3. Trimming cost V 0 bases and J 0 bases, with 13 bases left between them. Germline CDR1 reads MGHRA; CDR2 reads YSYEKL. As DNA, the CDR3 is TGCGCCAGCAGCCAAGATCTGTTTCCCGGTAGCACAGATACGCAGTATTTT. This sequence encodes CASSQDLFPGSTDTQYF.

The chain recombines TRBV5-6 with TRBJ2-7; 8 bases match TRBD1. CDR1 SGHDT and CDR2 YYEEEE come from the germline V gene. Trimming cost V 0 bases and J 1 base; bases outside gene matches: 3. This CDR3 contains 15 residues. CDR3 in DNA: TGTGCCAGCAGCTTGGTTTGGGACAGGTCCTACGAGCAGTACTTC. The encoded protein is CASSLVWDRSYEQYF.

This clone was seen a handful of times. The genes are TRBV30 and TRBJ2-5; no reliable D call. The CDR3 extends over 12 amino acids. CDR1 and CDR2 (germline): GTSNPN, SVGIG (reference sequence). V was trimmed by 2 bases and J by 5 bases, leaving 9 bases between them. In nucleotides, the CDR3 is TGTGCCTGGAGTCCTAACCTGGAGACCCAGTACTTC. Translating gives CAWSPNLETQYF.

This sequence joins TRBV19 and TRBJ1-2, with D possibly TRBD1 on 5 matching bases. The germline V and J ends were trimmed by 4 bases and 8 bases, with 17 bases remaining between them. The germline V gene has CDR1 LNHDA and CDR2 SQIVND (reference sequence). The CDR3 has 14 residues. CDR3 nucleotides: TGTGCCAGTAGTAAGAGAGGAGGGGATGACGGCTACACCTTC. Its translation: CASSKRGGDDGYTF.

The CDR3 is CASTRGRGTYNEQFF. CDR3 nucleotide sequence: TGTGCCAGCACCAGGGGCAGGGGTACCTACAATGAGCAGTTCTTC. This rearrangement joins TRBV9 to TRBJ2-1, with a weak D call TRBD1 (6 bases). Trimming took off 6 bases at V and 2 bases at J, with 15 bases between the two ends. The V gene's germline CDR1 is SGDLS and CDR2 YYNGEE. The length of the CDR3 is 15 residues.

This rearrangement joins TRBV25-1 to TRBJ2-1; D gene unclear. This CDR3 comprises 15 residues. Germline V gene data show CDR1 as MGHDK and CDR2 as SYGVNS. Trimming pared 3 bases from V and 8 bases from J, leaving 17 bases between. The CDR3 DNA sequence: TGTGCCAGCAGTGATAGCTTTCTAATCTCCGATGAGCAGTTCTTC. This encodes CASSDSFLISDEQFF.

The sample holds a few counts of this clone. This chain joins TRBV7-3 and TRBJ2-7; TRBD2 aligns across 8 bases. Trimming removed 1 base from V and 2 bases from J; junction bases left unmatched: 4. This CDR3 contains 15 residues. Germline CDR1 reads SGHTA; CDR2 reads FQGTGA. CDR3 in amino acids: CASSLNPGGAYEQYF. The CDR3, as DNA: TGTGCCAGCAGCTTAAACCCCGGGGGGGCCTACGAGCAGTACTTC.

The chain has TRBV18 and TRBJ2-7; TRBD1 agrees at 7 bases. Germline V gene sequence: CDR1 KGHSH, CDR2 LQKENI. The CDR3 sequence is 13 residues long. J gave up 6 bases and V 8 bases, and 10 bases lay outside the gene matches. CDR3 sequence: CASTRDSSREQYF. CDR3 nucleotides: TGTGCCAGCACCCGGGACAGTTCTCGCGAGCAGTACTTC.

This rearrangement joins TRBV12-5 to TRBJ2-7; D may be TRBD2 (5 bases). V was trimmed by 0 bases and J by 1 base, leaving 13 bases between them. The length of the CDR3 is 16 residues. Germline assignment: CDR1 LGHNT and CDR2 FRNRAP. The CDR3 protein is CASGLVLGPNSYEQYF. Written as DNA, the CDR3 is TGTGCTAGTGGTTTGGTACTAGGGCCCAATTCCTACGAGCAGTACTTC.

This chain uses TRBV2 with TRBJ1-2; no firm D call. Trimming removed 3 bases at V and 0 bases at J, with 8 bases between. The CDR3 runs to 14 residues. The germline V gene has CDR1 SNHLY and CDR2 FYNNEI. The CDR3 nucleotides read TGTGCCAGCAGTGATACGGTTACTAACTATGGCTACACCTTC. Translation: CASSDTVTNYGYTF.

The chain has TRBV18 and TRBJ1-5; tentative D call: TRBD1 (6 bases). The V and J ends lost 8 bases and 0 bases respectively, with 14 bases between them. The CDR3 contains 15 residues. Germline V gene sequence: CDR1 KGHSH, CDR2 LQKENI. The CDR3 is CASTPQGYSNQPQHF. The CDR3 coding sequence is TGTGCCAGCACCCCTCAGGGGTATAGCAATCAGCCCCAGCATTTT. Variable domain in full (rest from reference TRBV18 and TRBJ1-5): NAGVMQNPRHLVRRRGQEARLRCSPMKGHSHVYWYRQLPEEGLKFMVYLQKENIIDESGMPKERFSAEFPKEGPSILRIQQVVRGDSAAYFCASTPQGYSNQPQHFGDGTRLSIL.

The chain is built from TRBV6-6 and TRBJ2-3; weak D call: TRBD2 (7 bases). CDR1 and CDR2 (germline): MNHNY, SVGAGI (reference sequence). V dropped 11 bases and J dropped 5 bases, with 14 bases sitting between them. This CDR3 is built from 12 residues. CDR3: CADGGLGDTQYF. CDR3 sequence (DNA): TGTGCCGACGGGGGGCTAGGAGATACGCAGTATTTT.

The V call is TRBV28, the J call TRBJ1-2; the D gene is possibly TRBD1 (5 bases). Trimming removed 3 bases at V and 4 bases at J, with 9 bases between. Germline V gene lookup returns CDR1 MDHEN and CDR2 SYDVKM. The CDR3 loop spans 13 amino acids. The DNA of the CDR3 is TGTGCCAGCAGTTTGGCCAGGGCCTATGGCTACACCTTC. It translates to CASSLARAYGYTF.

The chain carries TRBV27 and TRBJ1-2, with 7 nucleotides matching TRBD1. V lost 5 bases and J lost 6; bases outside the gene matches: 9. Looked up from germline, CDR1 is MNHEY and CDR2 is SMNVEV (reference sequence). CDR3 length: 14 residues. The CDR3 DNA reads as TGTGCCAGCAGTCCAAGGGACAGTTTCCATGGCTACACCTTC. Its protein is CASSPRDSFHGYTF.